The 17 T cell receptor beta chains in this list originate from one sample, sequenced in a study of T-cell reconstitution after alpha-beta-depleted transplantation in children (dated by TCRdb to 2016 to 2017). The method was PCR. Sequencing used an Illumina HiSeq 2500. TCR libraries were prepared with molecular barcoding, using unique molecular identifiers to normalize TCRbeta repertoire quantification. TCRdb redid the processing of the public reads, applying fastp at Q25 and MiXCR, and retained in-frame beta chains. Rows with a matching CDR3 protein are joined into one entry that keeps the most common DNA and genes. This sample gives approximately 350,000 distinct CDR3 sequences in total; 10% to 15% of them show up just once. The top ten clones comprise about 4% of the sample. The specimen comprised PBMCs, sampled from the stem cell graft. Receptors originate from a human donor who donated a stem cell graft to a child with Fanconi anemia.

The chain couples TRBV25-1 to TRBJ1-2; no definite D call. The CDR3 runs 13 residues. In germline, CDR1 is MGHDK, CDR2 SYGVNS. The V end was cut by 5 bases, the J end by 7 bases, with 14 bases between. The CDR3 protein is CASSPGSFGGYTF. Here the CDR3 DNA reads TGTGCCAGCAGTCCAGGCTCTTTCGGTGGCTACACCTTC.

The CDR3 protein is CASSQRQGVQPQHF. CDR3 nucleotides: TGCGCCAGCAGCCAACGACAGGGGGTTCAGCCCCAGCATTTT. The chain has TRBV4-3 and TRBJ1-5; 9 bases are shared with TRBD1. CDR1 and CDR2 from the germline V gene are LGHNA and YSLEER. Trimming took 2 bases from V and 6 from J; bases not matched to a gene: 2. The CDR3 extends over 14 amino acids.

This clonotype was seen once. One junction end disagrees with the germline gene, perhaps due to a read error. V gene TRBV12-3 or TRBV12-4 combines with J gene TRBJ2-2, with TRBD2 identical over 7 bases. The CDR3 length is 18 residues. The CDR3 DNA reads as TGTGCCATCAGTTCCGCTCCGGGACTACCAGCGAACACCGGGGAGCTGTTTTTT. Its protein is CAISSAPGLPANTGELFF.

CDR3 DNA: TGTGCCAGCTCATCCCAGACTGGCCGCGACACTGAAGCTTTCTTT. Translated: CASSSQTGRDTEAFF. The rearrangement uses TRBV18 and TRBJ1-1; D unclear. Trimming cost V 5 bases and J 3 bases, with 16 bases left between them. CDR1 is KGHSH and CDR2 is LQKENI in the germline V gene. The CDR3 covers 15 residues.

This clonotype appeared a few times. V and J are TRBV2 and TRBJ1-1, with 8 bases lining up with TRBD1. Germline trimming cut 6 bases from V and 4 bases from J; bases unmatched to any gene: 7. Germline-derived CDR1 and CDR2 are SNHLY and FYNNEI. This CDR3 region has 14 residues. The DNA of the CDR3 is TGTGCCAGCAGCCCGGACAGGGCGGCCACTGAAGCTTTCTTT. Its protein is CASSPDRAATEAFF.

The rearrangement links TRBV7-9 to TRBJ1-1; no definite D call. The CDR3 loop spans 14 amino acids. Germline loops: CDR1 SEHNR, CDR2 FQNEAQ (reference sequence). Trimming left V 8 bases short and J 0 bases short, with 13 bases between. CDR3 nucleotide sequence: TGTGCCAGCCACCCCCAGTCTATGAACACTGAAGCTTTCTTT. Protein: CASHPQSMNTEAFF.

This clonotype was seen a few times. The chain links TRBV4-3 to TRBJ1-1; D unresolved. The CDR3 loop spans 16 amino acids. Germline lookup yields CDR1 LGHNA and CDR2 YSLEER. Trimming removed 0 bases at V and 0 bases at J, with 11 bases between. CDR3 DNA: TGCGCCAGCAGCCAAGAATGGGCGAGAATGAACACTGAAGCTTTCTTT. Encoded protein: CASSQEWARMNTEAFF.

This clonotype came up a few times. The chain is built from TRBV20-1 and TRBJ1-1, with TRBD1 as a possible D gene (5 bases). Germline V gene data show CDR1 as DFQATT and CDR2 as SNEGSKA (reference sequence). V lost 6 bases, J lost 2 bases, and 13 bases lay in between. The CDR3 sequence is 13 residues long. This chain's CDR3 is CSALGDYNTEAFF. CDR3 bases: TGCAGTGCACTCGGGGACTACAACACTGAAGCTTTCTTT.

This clonotype was counted many times. This chain links TRBV10-3 with TRBJ2-3, with 10 nucleotides matching TRBD2. Trimming at V came to 4 bases and at J to 2 bases, leaving 6 bases not matched to a gene. The CDR3 has 16 amino acids. The germline V gene encodes CDR1 ENHRY and CDR2 SYGVKD. DNA for the CDR3: TGTGCCATCAGTGGCGGTAGCGGGGGGTACACAGATACGCAGTATTTT. Protein product: CAISGGSGGYTDTQYF.

This rearrangement joins TRBV7-9 to TRBJ2-4, with D uncertain. The V end was cut by 3 bases, the J end by 8 bases, with 8 bases between. Germline V gene lookup returns CDR1 SEHNR and CDR2 FQNEAQ (reference sequence). The CDR3 contains 12 residues. CDR3 coding DNA: TGTGCCAGCAGCTTCCTCGAGGACATTCAGTACTTC. This gives the protein CASSFLEDIQYF. The whole variable domain, remainder taken from reference TRBV7-9 and TRBJ2-4, is DTGVSQNPRHKITKRGQNVTFRCDPISEHNRLYWYRQTLGQGPEFLTYFQNEAQLEKSRLLSDRFSAERPKGSFSTLEIQRTEQGDSAMYLCASSFLEDIQYFGAGTRLSVL.

For this clonotype: This could be a read error, since a much larger clone is one nucleotide away. This chain's CDR3 is CASSSQGANTEPFF. The CDR3 nucleotides are TGTGCCAGCAGCTCTCAGGGGGCGAACACTGAACCTTTCTTT. The chain couples TRBV7-9 to TRBJ1-1; 8 positions match TRBD1. Germline loops: CDR1 SEHNR, CDR2 FQNEAQ (reference sequence). There are 14 residues in the CDR3.

The chain couples TRBV19 to TRBJ2-4; D is unclear. The CDR3 runs to 15 residues. Trimming cost V 7 bases and J 1 base, with 14 bases left between them. CDR1 is LNHDA, CDR2 SQIVND, per germline (reference sequence). The CDR3 DNA follows: TGTGCCAGTAAACGCGGCAGAGAGGCCAAAAACATTCAGTACTTC. Translation gives CASKRGREAKNIQYF.

This clonotype was detected many times. A read error may account for a junction end that differs from germline. The chain couples TRBV5-1 to TRBJ2-1; the D call may be TRBD1 or TRBD2 (5 bases each). The germline CDR1 and CDR2 sequences are SGHRS and YFSETQ. The CDR3 consists of 14 residues. The CDR3 sequence is CASSPGSSYNEQFF. In DNA, the CDR3 is TGTGCCAGCAGCCCAGGGAGCTCCTACAATGAGCAGTTCTTC.

The chain couples TRBV27 to TRBJ2-7; D is unresolved. The CDR3 spans 12 residues. Trimming left V 2 bases short and J 6 bases short, with 8 bases between. Germline CDR1 and CDR2: MNHEY and SMNVEV (reference sequence). In nucleotides, the CDR3 is TGTGCCAGCAGTTTAATTTGGGGCGAGCAGTACTTC. It translates to CASSLIWGEQYF.

The chain combines TRBV6-1 with TRBJ2-2; D call uncertain. The CDR3 spans 12 residues. Germline values: CDR1 MNHNS, CDR2 SASEGT. V was clipped by 5 bases and J by 6 bases, with 7 bases between them. Here the CDR3 DNA reads TGTGCCAGCAGTCATCGGGCCGGGGAGCTGTTTTTT. Translated, it gives CASSHRAGELFF.

The table lists this clonotype with a few counts. J is TRBJ1-1 and V is TRBV5-1; 12 nucleotides agree with TRBD1. CDR1 SGHRS and CDR2 YFSETQ come from the germline V gene. V was pared by 3 bases and J by 10 bases, with 7 bases of the junction left unmatched. This CDR3 region has 14 residues. The DNA of the CDR3 is TGCGCCAGCAGCTCGGGACAGGGGGCTAGCAGAGCTTTCTTT. Translating it yields CASSSGQGASRAFF.

The rearrangement uses TRBV3-1 and TRBJ1-5; 7 bases line up with TRBD1. From germline, CDR1 is LGHDT and CDR2 YNNKEL (reference sequence). The CDR3 loop spans 14 amino acids. The ends lost 0 bases at V and 5 bases at J; junction bases unmatched: 1. Written as DNA, the CDR3 is TGTGCCAGCAGCCAAGATACAGGGGATCAGCCCCAGCATTTT. It encodes CASSQDTGDQPQHF.